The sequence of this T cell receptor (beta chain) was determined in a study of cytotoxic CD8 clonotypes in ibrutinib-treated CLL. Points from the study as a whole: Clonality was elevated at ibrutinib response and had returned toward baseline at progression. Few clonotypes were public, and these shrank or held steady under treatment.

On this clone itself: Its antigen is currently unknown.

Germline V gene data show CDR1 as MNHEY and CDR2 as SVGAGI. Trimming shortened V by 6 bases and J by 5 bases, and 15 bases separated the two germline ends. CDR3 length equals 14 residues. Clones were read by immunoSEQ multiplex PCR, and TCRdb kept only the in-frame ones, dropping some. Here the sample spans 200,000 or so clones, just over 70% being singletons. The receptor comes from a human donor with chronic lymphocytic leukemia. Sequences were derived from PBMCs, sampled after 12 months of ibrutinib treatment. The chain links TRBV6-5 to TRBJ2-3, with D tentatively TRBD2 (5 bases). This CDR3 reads CASRRTFLGDTQYF. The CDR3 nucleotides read TGTGCCAGCAGAAGGACTTTTTTGGGAGATACGCAGTATTTT.